A single TCR beta chain is shown here with its context. This clonotype was seen a handful of times. Its specific antigen is unknown. No base-level quality is on record; no much larger clone is a single base apart. Starting from 450 to 500 ng total RNA, TCRbeta-specific cDNA was produced by reverse transcription with a constant-region primer and ProtoScript II reverse transcriptase. The TCRbeta libraries were prepared through three rounds of nested multiplex PCR following a slightly modified ARM-PCR procedure. Each of the first two PCR rounds ran for roughly 9 cycles and used multiplex TRBV1-TRBV30 forward primers together with a Cbeta reverse primer. Sample barcodes and Illumina adapters were added in a final 25-cycle PCR using Deep VentR polymerase. Before sequencing, amplicons of 200-500 bp were gel-purified using a QIAquick gel extraction kit. An Illumina HiSeq 2500 was used to sequence the TCRbeta amplicons with 250-bp paired-end reads. From the authors' description of their analysis: Trimmomatic v0.33 was used to quality-trim the reads, and FLASH v1.2.11 was used to merge paired reads so that full CDR3 sequences could be recovered. V, D and J germline segments were assigned to the rearranged TCRbeta sequences using MiGEC v1.2.1b. Clonotype statistics and Shannon-Wiener diversity indices were computed with VDJtools v1.0.0. Except for diversity analysis, only each sample's 250 most abundant clonotypes were used in subsequent analyses to reduce sampling bias. The public reads were run again by TCRdb, first through fastp at Q25 and then through MiXCR, and only productive beta chains were kept. A single entry per CDR3 protein holds the most common genes and DNA from its merged rows. These V and J calls originate from TCRdb's pipeline instead of the authors' own analysis. This sample gives roughly 80,000 distinct CDR3 sequences in total; 71% of them show up just once. The ten largest clones add up to approximately 14% of the sample.

The sample comes from a study of tumor-infiltrating lymphocytes in primary liver carcinoma (dated by TCRdb to about 2017). In the study overall: The five patients, three men and two women aged 30 to 69 years, had hepatocellular carcinoma (four) or combined HCC and intrahepatic cholangiocarcinoma (one). The five patients had tumors of stage T1-T3 N0M0, with maximum diameters ranging from about 4 to 11 cm. Roughly 3.5 to 7.5 million productive TCRbeta reads were obtained per sample, and no significant difference in read depth was found between tissue types. TCRbeta repertoire sequencing, expression microarrays and whole-exome sequencing were combined in the study across five regions of each liver tumor, with adjacent normal tissue and blood also included. TCRbeta repertoire sequencing covered some 35 specimens from 5 patients: roughly 25 tumor regions, 5 adjacent noncancerous liver tissues and 5 peripheral blood samples. To link TCRbeta repertoire diversity with the local molecular phenotype, the roughly 27 tumor region samples were profiled using Agilent mRNA microarrays. Reproducibility between technical replicate repertoires was high, with correlation coefficients above 0.95 and mean shared-clone rates about 0.9.

Without any cell sorting, total RNA and DNA were co-extracted from approximately 20-30 mg of bulk tissue using the AllPrep DNA/RNA mini kit. Roughly five patients with histopathologically diagnosed primary liver carcinoma underwent surgical resection in China between 2015 and March 2016. Chronic HBV infection was present in the patients, and the patients were treatment-naive at sampling. Each tumor was sampled at five spatially separated regions: the tumor centre plus the superior, inferior, left-lateral and right-lateral poles. Histological examination found more than 75% viable tumor cells in every tumor sample. Fresh tumor and adjacent tissue pieces were bisected; one half was stored in RNAlater at -80°C, the other sent for histology. The germline ends are 16 bases apart after V is trimmed by 11 bases and J by 0 bases. Reading from cysteine to phenylalanine, the CDR3 counts 15 amino acids. Of all the DNA, just the CDR3 is kept, 45 bases in frame from base 1. Taken from the germline V gene (reference sequence), the CDR1 and CDR2 loops are MNHNY and SVGAGI.

What the work shows at the level of the full study, not this receptor alone: Repertoire overlap was found to be higher between tumor regions (mean roughly 36%) than between tumor-adjacent (about 17%) or tumor-blood (about 15%) pairs, consistent with antigen-driven expansion. Only about 7.5-25% of top clones were present in all five regions of a tumor, suggesting spatial heterogeneity of tumor-infiltrating T cells. The top 250 clones made up a significantly larger repertoire fraction in tumors than in blood (p = 0.039). Only the TCR beta chain was sequenced, which likely underestimates true repertoire diversity because unpaired alpha chains were not captured. With just 4 or 5 patients in the study, the authors point out that the findings should be validated in a larger study. Because the samples were bulk and unsorted, CD4+ and CD8+ T cell repertoires could not be compared.

The rearranged chain carries TRBV6-6 and TRBJ1-4; the D gene is unclear. The receptor comes from a woman in her fifties or sixties with primary liver carcinoma and hepatitis B virus infection. Sequenced input: liver tumor tissue from sampling region 4. Reading the label with the study, this specimen's cell subset or site is: tumor region T4, right-lateral pole. The bases are TGTGCCGGCAAAAACAGTCTATCAACTAATGAAAAACTGTTTTTT. Translated, this gives CAGKNSLSTNEKLFF.